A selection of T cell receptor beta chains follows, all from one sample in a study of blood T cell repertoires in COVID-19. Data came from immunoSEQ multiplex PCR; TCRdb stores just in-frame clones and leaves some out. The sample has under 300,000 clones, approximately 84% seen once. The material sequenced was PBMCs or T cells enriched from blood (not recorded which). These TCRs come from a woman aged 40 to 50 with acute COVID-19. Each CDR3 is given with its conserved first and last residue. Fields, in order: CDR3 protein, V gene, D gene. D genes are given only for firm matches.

CASSLVGGQGGETQYF | TRBV11-2 | TRBD1
CASSLGGVGGEKLFF | TRBV11-2 | .
CASSIGGIFEGQPQHF | TRBV19 | .
CAWSGLSGLAGALNEQFF | TRBV30 | TRBD2
CAWSSSGESTDTQYF | TRBV30 | TRBD2
CASSYIRVATNEKLFF | TRBV6-5 | .
CASSEKVAGLSFGANVLTF | TRBV2 | .
CASSQDGGGDGYTF | TRBV4-1 | .
CASSEGGVTQYF | TRBV2 | .
CASSVSGTFTWGNTIYF | TRBV9 | .
CASSPGQGSHEQFF | TRBV2 | .
CASSWGASEQYF | TRBV13 | .
CASSLDLRDGYTF | TRBV2 | .
CASSPQPGPAYGYTF | TRBV18 | .
CASSPLGQGYNEQFF | TRBV6-2/TRBV6-3 | TRBD1
CASSQDGREGNEQFF | TRBV4-2 | TRBD2
CATSRDITPRLTFSETQYF | TRBV15 | .
CASSQESGQTYEQYF | TRBV4-1 | TRBD1
CASNRQPQHF | TRBV19 | .
CASSDEREPKNIQYF | TRBV2 | TRBD2
CASRDRGMNTEAFF | TRBV6-6 | TRBD1
CASSLVTSGIETQYF | TRBV7-9 | TRBD2
CASSGLRDRVSDTQYF | TRBV6-2/TRBV6-3 | TRBD1
CASSEGLDSPLHF | TRBV7-3 | .
CASSLDQRNEQFF | TRBV11-2 | .
CASSWQGSGANVLTF | TRBV27 | .
CASSTSDSYTEAFF | TRBV5-1 | .
CASSPLAYQETQYF | TRBV18 | .
CASSISAGGRRGYGYTF | TRBV27 | TRBD1
CASSVGLAESYEQYF | TRBV2 | TRBD2
CASSLDLAGGVDTQYF | TRBV5-4 | TRBD2
CASSATSGRDEQFF | TRBV25-1 | TRBD2
CASSPGTGISYTF | TRBV7-9 | TRBD1
CASSQGGMNTEAFF | TRBV4-1 | .
CASSRSGEQYF | TRBV6-5 | .
CASSFTGGSSYEQYF | TRBV28 | TRBD2
CASSEARGALNEQFF | TRBV3-1/TRBV3-2 | .
CASSEAGLAAFF | TRBV10-1 | .
CASSIDGLIRSEQYF | TRBV19 | .
CASSLRPGGPEDRQNYGYTF | TRBV5-1 | .
CASSETGAPVEQYF | TRBV6-1 | TRBD1
CASSRTSPPSTDTQYF | TRBV28 | .
CASSFTRDGEQFF | TRBV12-3/TRBV12-4 | .
CATQTGGDEQYF | TRBV21-1 | .
CASSLDPETDTQYF | TRBV5-1 | .
CASSSGQATWNTEAFF | TRBV5-1 | TRBD1
CSVGYRGETQYF | TRBV29-1 | TRBD1
CASSPYGQGRSYEQYF | TRBV27 | .
CASSSLGTDGEKLFF | TRBV28 | TRBD1
CASSGGGYEQYF | TRBV10-2 | TRBD2
CASSLDRAETQYF | TRBV11-3 | TRBD1
CASSFGREHFVDNEQFF | TRBV27 | TRBD2
CASSQVSGGIFYTQYF | TRBV14 | TRBD2
CASSLSTGGPFSGANVLTF | TRBV7-6 | TRBD1